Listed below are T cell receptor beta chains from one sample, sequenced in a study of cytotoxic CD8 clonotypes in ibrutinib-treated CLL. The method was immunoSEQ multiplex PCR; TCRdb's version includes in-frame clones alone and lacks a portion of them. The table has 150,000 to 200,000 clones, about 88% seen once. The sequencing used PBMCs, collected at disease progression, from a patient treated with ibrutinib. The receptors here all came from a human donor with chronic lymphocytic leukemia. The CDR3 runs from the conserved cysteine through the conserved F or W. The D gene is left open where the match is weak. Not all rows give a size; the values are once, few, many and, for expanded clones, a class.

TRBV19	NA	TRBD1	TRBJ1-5	TGTGCCAGTAGTACGAGGACAGGGCGCAATCAGCCCCAGCATTTT	CASSTRTGRNQPQHF
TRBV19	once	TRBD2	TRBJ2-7	TGTGCCAGTAGTTCCGGGACTAGCGGGACTACTATCTCCTACGAGCAGTACTTC	CASSSGTSGTTISYEQYF
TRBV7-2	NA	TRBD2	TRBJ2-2	TGTGCCAGCAGCTTAGGGACTAGAAGAGGGGAGCTGTTTTTT	CASSLGTRRGELFF
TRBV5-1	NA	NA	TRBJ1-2	TGCGCCAGCAGCTTGTCCCAGCACTCTAACTATGGCTACACCTTC	CASSLSQHSNYGYTF
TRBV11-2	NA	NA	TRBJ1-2	TGTGCCAGCAGCTTAGCCGGCTTGGGATCTGGCTACACCTTC	CASSLAGLGSGYTF
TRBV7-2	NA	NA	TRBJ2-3	TGTGCCAGCAGCTCCCTCTTCTTGGATACGCAGTATTTT	CASSSLFLDTQYF
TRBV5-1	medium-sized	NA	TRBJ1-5	TGCGCCAGCAGCTTGGCCGTAAATCAGCCCCAGCATTTT	CASSLAVNQPQHF
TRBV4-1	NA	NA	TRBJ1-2	TGCGCCAGCAGCCAACTACCGGGGCCTAACTATGGCTACACCTTC	CASSQLPGPNYGYTF
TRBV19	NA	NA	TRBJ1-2	TGTGCCAGTAATGGGTTGGATTCCGGCTACACCTTC	CASNGLDSGYTF
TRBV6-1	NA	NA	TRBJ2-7	TGTGCCAGCAGCCAGACAGACCAGGTCTACGAGCAGTACTTC	CASSQTDQVYEQYF
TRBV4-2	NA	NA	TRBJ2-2	TGTGCCAGCAGCCAAGCCTTGTATGACACCGGGGAGCTGTTTTTT	CASSQALYDTGELFF
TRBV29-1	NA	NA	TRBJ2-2	TGCAGCGTCGGAGACAGGAAAAAGGTCGGGGAGCTGTTTTTT	CSVGDRKKVGELFF
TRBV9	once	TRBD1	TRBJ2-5	TGTGCCAGCAGCGGTGGGACAGCGGACCAAGAGACCCAGTACTTC	CASSGGTADQETQYF
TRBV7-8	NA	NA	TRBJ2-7	TGTGCCAGCATCCCTCGGGGAGGGGGCTACGAGCAGTACTTC	CASIPRGGGYEQYF
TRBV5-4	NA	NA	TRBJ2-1	TGTGCCAGCAGCTTCGGTCCGGGCTCCTACAATGAGCAGTTCTTC	CASSFGPGSYNEQFF
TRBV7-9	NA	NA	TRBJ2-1	TGTGCCAGCAGCTTAGCCTCCGGACTACCCTACAATGAGCAGTTCTTC	CASSLASGLPYNEQFF
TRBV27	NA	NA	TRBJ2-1	TGTGCCAGCAGTTTACATTCGGGCCTTGGCTCCTACAATGAGCAGTTCTTC	CASSLHSGLGSYNEQFF
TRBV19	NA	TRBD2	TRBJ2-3	TGTGCCAGTAGTATCTGGCTAGCGGTAAGCACAGATACGCAGTATTTT	CASSIWLAVSTDTQYF
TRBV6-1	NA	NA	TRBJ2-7	TGTGCCAGCAGTGAAGACACCTACGAGCAGTACTTC	CASSEDTYEQYF
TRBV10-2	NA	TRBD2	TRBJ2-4	TGCGCCAGCAGTGAGTTGCGGGAGCTCACCAAAAACATTCAGTACTTC	CASSELRELTKNIQYF
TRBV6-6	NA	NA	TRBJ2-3	TGTGCCAGCAGTTATGGACGGGATACGCAGTATTTT	CASSYGRDTQYF
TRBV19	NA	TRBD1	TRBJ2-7	TGTGCCAGTAGTGTGGGACAGGGGGACCCCTACGAGCAGTACTTC	CASSVGQGDPYEQYF
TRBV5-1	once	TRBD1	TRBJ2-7	TGCGCCAGCAGCTTGTACAGGGGGCGTAACTACGAGCAGTACTTC	CASSLYRGRNYEQYF
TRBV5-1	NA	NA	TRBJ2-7	TGCGCCAGCAGCCTTCATGGGACATACGTTACCTACGAGCAGTACTTC	CASSLHGTYVTYEQYF
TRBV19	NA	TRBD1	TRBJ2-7	TGTGCCAGTGCATCCGGGACAGGGGATCCCTTCATCCACGAGCAGTACTTC	CASASGTGDPFIHEQYF
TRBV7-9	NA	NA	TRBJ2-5	TGTGCCAGCAGCTTGGGGCAGGGGCTAGCCAGGGAGACCCAGTACTTC	CASSLGQGLARETQYF
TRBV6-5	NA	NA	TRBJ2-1	TGTGCCAGCAGTTACTTCCGAGGCAATGAGCAGTTCTTC	CASSYFRGNEQFF
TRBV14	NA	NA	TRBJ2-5	TGTGCCAGCAGCCATTATGGCTTCGGAGAGACCCAGTACTTC	CASSHYGFGETQYF
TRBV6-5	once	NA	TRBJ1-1	TGTGCCAGCAGTCTAGGGCGGTCAACTGAAGCTTTCTTT	CASSLGRSTEAFF
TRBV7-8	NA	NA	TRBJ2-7	TGTGCCAGCAGCCGACTGGAGGGAGCCTACGAGCAGTACTTC	CASSRLEGAYEQYF
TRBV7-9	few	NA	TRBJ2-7	TGTGCCAGCAGCCGCGAGTACGAGCAGTACTTC	CASSREYEQYF
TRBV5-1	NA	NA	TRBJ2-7	TGCGCCAGCAGCTTAGTATTTGTGGGCAGCTCCTACGAGCAGTACTTC	CASSLVFVGSSYEQYF
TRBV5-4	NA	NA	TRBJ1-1	TGTGCCAGCAGCTTGGGGATAAGGACATTAGCTCTGCCCACTGAAGCTTTCTTT	CASSLGIRTLALPTEAFF
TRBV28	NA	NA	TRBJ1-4	TGTGCCAGCGGAACCTTACAGGGAAAACTGTTTTTT	CASGTLQGKLFF
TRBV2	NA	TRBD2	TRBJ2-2	TGTGCCAGCAGACAGACTAGCGGGAACACCGGGGAGCTGTTTTTT	CASRQTSGNTGELFF
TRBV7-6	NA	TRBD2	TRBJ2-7	TGTGCCAGCAGCTTACTAAGCGGGAGGGAAACCTACGAGCAGTACTTC	CASSLLSGRETYEQYF
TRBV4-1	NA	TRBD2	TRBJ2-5	TGCGCCAGCAGCCAGACAAGGACTAGCGGGGAGCAGACCCAGTACTTC	CASSQTRTSGEQTQYF
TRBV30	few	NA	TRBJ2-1	TGTGCCTGGAGTGTAGGCCGTGGGGATGAGCAGTTCTTC	CAWSVGRGDEQFF
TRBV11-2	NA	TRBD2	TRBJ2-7	TGTGCCAGCAGAGGACTAGCGGGATCTCTAGGGGACGAGCAGTACTTC	CASRGLAGSLGDEQYF
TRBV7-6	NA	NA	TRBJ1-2	TGTGCCAGCAGCTCCCAAGGGCAGGGTGGCTACACCTTC	CASSSQGQGGYTF
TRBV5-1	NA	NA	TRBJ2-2	TGCGCCAGCAGCCCCGGGGGTCCCGGGGAGCTGTTTTTT	CASSPGGPGELFF
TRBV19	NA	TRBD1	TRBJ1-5	TGTGCCAGTAGTATCGAGACAGGGCCCTATCAGCCCCAGCATTTT	CASSIETGPYQPQHF
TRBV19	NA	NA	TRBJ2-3	TGTGCCAGTAGTCATCAGGGTATCACAGATACGCAGTATTTT	CASSHQGITDTQYF
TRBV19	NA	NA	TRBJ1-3	TGTGCCAGTATCGGAGGGGTAAACACCATATATTTT	CASIGGVNTIYF
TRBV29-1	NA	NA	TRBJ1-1	TGCAGCGTTGAATATCAGGGGAGGTTTTTGAACACTGAAGCTTTCTTT	CSVEYQGRFLNTEAFF
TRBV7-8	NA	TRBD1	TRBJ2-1	TGTGCCAGCAGCAAGAATTTTTTCGGACAGGGATATTACAATGAGCAGTTCTTC	CASSKNFFGQGYYNEQFF
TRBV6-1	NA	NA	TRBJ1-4	TGTGCCAGCAGTGAAGGGGCGGCAACTAATGAAAAACTGTTTTTT	CASSEGAATNEKLFF
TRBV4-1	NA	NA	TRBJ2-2	TGCGCCAGCAGCCTAAACCTGGGCAGGCTGAACACCGGGGAGCTGTTTTTT	CASSLNLGRLNTGELFF
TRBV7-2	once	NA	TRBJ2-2	TGTGCCAGCAGATTGGACAGGAACACCGGGGAGCTGTTTTTT	CASRLDRNTGELFF